This is a list of T cell receptor beta chains from one sample in a study of immune evolution from preneoplasia to lung adenocarcinoma. The repertoire was sequenced with immunoSEQ multiplex PCR; TCRdb's copy has only in-frame clones and lacks some. The sample yields several thousand clones, roughly 77% seen once. Sequenced material: FFPE invasive lung adenocarcinoma tissue. Receptors originate from a person aged 45 to 60 with lung adenocarcinoma. Each CDR3 is given with its conserved first and last residue. The order of the fields is V gene, D gene, clone size, J gene, CDR3 DNA, CDR3 protein. D genes are given only for firm matches. Size tells how often a clone was seen (once, few, many) or the class of an expanded clone, and some rows leave it out.

TRBV27	TRBD2	NA	TRBJ2-7	TGTGCCAGCAGTATAAGCGGGAGTCGATACGAGCAGTACTTC	CASSISGSRYEQYF
TRBV18	NA	NA	TRBJ2-7	TGTGCCAGCTCACCTGCGGACAGGGACTACTACGAGCAGTACTTC	CASSPADRDYYEQYF
TRBV7-9	NA	NA	TRBJ1-1	TGTGCCAGCAGCTTAGCGCAGAACACTGAAGCTTTCTTT	CASSLAQNTEAFF
TRBV6-1	NA	NA	TRBJ2-3	TGTGCCAGCAGGCTCAGGGTGGATACGCAGTATTTT	CASRLRVDTQYF
TRBV6-5	NA	NA	TRBJ2-3	TGTGCCAGCAGCCGGGACTCCGCAGATACGCAGTATTTT	CASSRDSADTQYF
TRBV2	NA	NA	TRBJ1-2	TGTGCCAGCAACACAGGACGGTATGGCTACACCTTC	CASNTGRYGYTF
TRBV11-3	NA	NA	TRBJ2-1	TGTGCCAGCAGCTTAGGGTTTGGGGGTAAGCAGTTCTTC	CASSLGFGGKQFF
TRBV28	NA	once	TRBJ1-1	TGTGCCAGCAGTTTAAGTTTCAGGGGCACTGAAGCTTTCTTT	CASSLSFRGTEAFF
TRBV6-6	NA	NA	TRBJ1-5	TGTGCCAGCAGACCCGGGACGGATAGCAATCAGCCCCAGCATTTT	CASRPGTDSNQPQHF
TRBV4-3	NA	NA	TRBJ1-2	TGCGCCAGCAGCCAAGGCAGTAACGTCTATGGCTACACCTTC	CASSQGSNVYGYTF
TRBV6-5	NA	NA	TRBJ2-1	TGTGCCAGCAAAGAGTTCGGAACCAATGAGCAGTTCTTC	CASKEFGTNEQFF
TRBV5-1	TRBD2	NA	TRBJ2-3	TGCGCCAGTAGTAGCGGGAAAACAGATACGCAGTATTTT	CASSSGKTDTQYF
TRBV29-1	NA	NA	TRBJ1-2	TGCAGCGTTGAAGATCGCGGATCGGGTAACTATGGCTACACCTTC	CSVEDRGSGNYGYTF
TRBV5-8	NA	once	TRBJ1-1	TGTGCCAGCAGCTTGGCTGGCGCATACACAGCTTTCTTT	CASSLAGAYTAFF
TRBV7-9	NA	once	TRBJ2-7	TGTGCCAGCAGCTCGTCCCAGGGTTCCCCCTACGAGCAGTACTTC	CASSSSQGSPYEQYF
TRBV6-5	NA	NA	TRBJ1-2	TGTGCCAGCAGTTACGACAGCAGGAACTATGGCTACACCTTC	CASSYDSRNYGYTF
TRBV7-9	TRBD1	NA	TRBJ1-2	TGTGCCAGCAGCAACCGACAGGGGGAAGATGGCTACACCTTC	CASSNRQGEDGYTF
TRBV19	NA	NA	TRBJ2-6	TGTGCCAGTAGTATAGGTGGGGGGAGCTCTGGGGCCAACGTCCTGACTTTC	CASSIGGGSSGANVLTF
TRBV29-1	TRBD2	medium-sized	TRBJ2-5	TGCAGCGCACTGGGTAGCGGGACGGAGACCCAGTACTTC	CSALGSGTETQYF
TRBV5-3	NA	NA	TRBJ2-1	TGTGCCAGAACCCGGCTCGGGTTCAATGAGCAGTTCTTC	CARTRLGFNEQFF
TRBV4-1	NA	NA	TRBJ1-1	TGCGCCAGCAGCCAAGATGCGGAGATAGGGGTTGGAGCTGAAGCTTTCTTT	CASSQDAEIGVGAEAFF
TRBV14	NA	once	TRBJ2-3	TGTGCCAGCAGCCAACATCAGGGGTGGGGCACAGATACGCAGTATTTT	CASSQHQGWGTDTQYF
TRBV11-2	NA	once	TRBJ2-1	TGTGCCAGCGGCCGATCTGTCGGGGGGCGAGAGTTCTTC	CASGRSVGGREFF
TRBV9	NA	NA	TRBJ2-3	TGTGCCAGCAGCCAAAACACCGGAGGGGGAAGCGGCGCAGATACGCAGTATTTT	CASSQNTGGGSGADTQYF
TRBV7-9	NA	few	TRBJ2-1	TGTGCCAGCAGCTCGGGAGTTGAGCAGTTCTTC	CASSSGVEQFF
TRBV7-3	NA	NA	TRBJ1-3	TGTGCCAGCAGCTTAACAACGGCCCCCCACTCTGGAAACACCATATATTTT	CASSLTTAPHSGNTIYF
TRBV7-9	NA	once	TRBJ2-7	TGTGCCAGCAGCCTGCTCGGAGGGACATACTACGAGCAGTACTTC	CASSLLGGTYYEQYF
TRBV18	TRBD1	NA	TRBJ2-7	TGTGCCAGCTCACAACAGGGGGCCTACGAGCAGTACTTC	CASSQQGAYEQYF
TRBV7-8	NA	NA	TRBJ2-5	TGTGCCAGCAGCTTAGACAGGGACTTGGGGAGGCAAGAGACCCAGTACTTC	CASSLDRDLGRQETQYF
TRBV6-6	NA	few	TRBJ2-2	TGTGCCAGCGGAAATTACGGGACAAAAGTCCCCGGGGAGCTGTTTTTT	CASGNYGTKVPGELFF
TRBV29-1	NA	NA	TRBJ1-5	TGCAGCGTCGCCGCGGGGGGGGCGAATCAGCCCCAGCATTTT	CSVAAGGANQPQHF
TRBV30	NA	NA	TRBJ2-7	TGTGCCTGGAGTGTTTTATCGGGACGGAGCTACGAGCAGTACTTC	CAWSVLSGRSYEQYF
TRBV9	NA	NA	TRBJ1-3	TGTGCCAGCAGCACCCGAACCGGCGATTCCCCTGGAAACACCATATATTTT	CASSTRTGDSPGNTIYF
TRBV29-1	TRBD2	NA	TRBJ2-1	TGCAGCGTTTCCCAGGGACTAGCGAACTACAATGAGCAGTTCTTC	CSVSQGLANYNEQFF
TRBV11-2	TRBD2	NA	TRBJ2-1	TGTGCCAGCAGCTCCGGACTAGCGGCTCACTCCTACAATGAGCAGTTCTTC	CASSSGLAAHSYNEQFF
TRBV28	TRBD2	NA	TRBJ2-7	TGTGCCAGCAGGGCTCGCGGGAGTCGGTACGAGCAGTACTTC	CASRARGSRYEQYF
TRBV2	NA	NA	TRBJ2-2	TGTGCCAGCAGTGAATGGCTAGAGGGTACCGGGGAGCTGTTTTTT	CASSEWLEGTGELFF
TRBV28	NA	NA	TRBJ1-1	TGTGCCAGCAGTCCCTGGGGGGCCGGGGTGAACACTGAAGCTTTCTTT	CASSPWGAGVNTEAFF
TRBV30	TRBD2	NA	TRBJ2-3	TGTGCCTGGAGTGAGATAGCGGGGTACACAGATACGCAGTATTTT	CAWSEIAGYTDTQYF
TRBV7-8	NA	NA	TRBJ1-5	TGTGCCAGCAGCACCCGTGAAGGCAGGGAAACATATAGCAATCAGCCCCAGCATTTT	CASSTREGRETYSNQPQHF
TRBV28	TRBD1	medium-sized	TRBJ2-7	TGTGCCAGCAGGACAGGGGGCCGCTACGAGCAGTACTTC	CASRTGGRYEQYF
TRBV2	NA	NA	TRBJ1-1	TGTGCCAGCAGGAGACAACCGAACACTGAAGCTTTCTTT	CASRRQPNTEAFF
TRBV5-1	NA	NA	TRBJ2-7	TGCGCCAGCAGGGGCGGCGGCTCCTACGAGCAGTACTTC	CASRGGGSYEQYF
TRBV5-5	TRBD1	NA	TRBJ2-3	TGTGCCAGCAGCGGTACAGGGGGAGATACGCAGTATTTT	CASSGTGGDTQYF
TRBV7-9	NA	NA	TRBJ2-5	TGTGCCAGCAGCTTCGTCGGGGGGCAAGGAGGGCAAGAGACCCAGTACTTC	CASSFVGGQGGQETQYF
TRBV19	NA	NA	TRBJ1-1	TGTGCCAGTAGTTCCGCTCGCTCGAGAAGCACTGAAGCTTTCTTT	CASSSARSRSTEAFF
TRBV7-2	TRBD2	NA	TRBJ2-2	TGTGCCAGCAGCTCGCCGGGACTAGCGAACACCGGGGAGCTGTTTTTT	CASSSPGLANTGELFF
TRBV7-2	TRBD2	NA	TRBJ2-5	TGTGCCAGCACCGAAGGCACTAGCGGGAGTGGGGAGACCCAGTACTTC	CASTEGTSGSGETQYF
TRBV18	TRBD2	NA	TRBJ2-7	TGTGCCAGCTCACCGATGGGGGGGGATAGCTCCTACGAGCAGTACTTC	CASSPMGGDSSYEQYF
TRBV7-6	NA	NA	TRBJ2-7	TGTGCCAGCAGCCGTCCTGGTGGGGCTATCTCCTACGAGCAGTACTTC	CASSRPGGAISYEQYF
TRBV19	NA	NA	TRBJ2-7	TGTGCCAGTAGTATGGGTTGGGGGCAAGACGAGCAGTACTTC	CASSMGWGQDEQYF
TRBV15	TRBD1	NA	TRBJ2-7	TGTGCCACCAGCAGAGACAGGGGGCGGTACGAGCAGTACTTC	CATSRDRGRYEQYF
TRBV5-5	NA	NA	TRBJ1-5	TGTGCCAGCAGCGGTGGACGTACCAATCAGCCCCAGCATTTT	CASSGGRTNQPQHF
TRBV30	NA	NA	TRBJ2-1	TGTGCCTGCCTCGCAGGGGATTTCAATGAGCAGTTCTTC	CACLAGDFNEQFF
TRBV5-1	NA	NA	TRBJ2-7	TGCGCCAGCAGCTTGGGGGTCGGCGACGGGCTGGGGGAGCAGTACTTC	CASSLGVGDGLGEQYF
TRBV30	TRBD2	NA	TRBJ2-5	TGTGCCTGGAGTGTACATAGCGGGAGGGCAGGGGAGACCCAGTACTTC	CAWSVHSGRAGETQYF
TRBV28	NA	NA	TRBJ1-5	TGTGCCAGCAGCATAACAGGGTGGGGTCAGCCCCAGCATTTT	CASSITGWGQPQHF
TRBV30	NA	NA	TRBJ2-2	TGTGCCTGGAGTCCTAACACCGGGGAGCTGTTTTTT	CAWSPNTGELFF
TRBV28	TRBD2	NA	TRBJ2-7	TGTGCCAGCAGTGGGGGAACTGGGACTATTCTCTACGAGCAGTACTTC	CASSGGTGTILYEQYF
TRBV6-5	TRBD1	once	TRBJ2-3	TGTGCCAGCAGTTACCGACAGGGGGGGAATACGCAGTATTTT	CASSYRQGGNTQYF